This T cell receptor (beta chain) was sequenced during a study of TIL therapy for anti-PD-1-resistant metastatic lung cancer. At the level of the study: Patients had a median age of 54 years (range 38-75).

Study-level points and caveats: After infusion, TIL clonotypes partly replaced peripheral T cells and declined over months.

The immunoSEQ assay was v3. Survey-level samples got 1.5 million to 2.5 million read pairs; deep-level samples got roughly 5-6 million. The data were produced by immunoSEQ multiplex PCR, yet TCRdb's version contains in-frame clones alone and is incomplete. The sample has under 70,000 clones, about nine tenths seen once. Specified time point: pre-treatment sample, taken before nivolumab and TIL therapy. Stage 4 NSCLC adults joined between 2017 and January 2020. Looked up from germline, CDR1 is LGHDT and CDR2 is YNNKEL (reference sequence). The CDR3 is 13 amino acids. The V segment lost 5 bases and the J segment 7 bases; nucleotides outside the gene matches: 8. In the case of this clone: Its specificity is unknown.

This clonotype originated in a person between 25 and 79 years old with non-small cell lung cancer. This material consisted of blood, taken at baseline. This sequence joins TRBV3-1 (or the pseudogene TRBV3-2) and TRBJ2-7, with 7 bases identical to TRBD1. The CDR3 region has the DNA TGTGCCAGCAGCTACCGACAGGGAATGGAGCAGTACTTC. Translation: CASSYRQGMEQYF.